This T cell receptor (beta chain) was identified during a study of shared clonotypes between healthy human individuals. Study-level points and caveats: It was observed that approximately 5% of naive CD4 clonotypes were shared across a handful of donors.

It was CD45RO-negative cells, positively selected for CCR7, that made up naive CD8 cells, with terminally differentiated effector memory CD45RA+ cells excluded. V was cut by 2 bases and J by 5 bases, with 3 bases left in between. The V gene's germline CDR1 is SGHAT and CDR2 FQNNGV. The CDR3 length is 11 residues. Comment on this clone: The antigen is undetermined. Other DNA sequences in the sample encode the same CDR3.

Genomic DNA belonging to each subset was distributed in equal measure over several immunoSEQ plates. Some clones are missing from TCRdb's copy, which holds only in-frame ones; the method was immunoSEQ multiplex PCR. The sample gives millions of clones, approximately 94% of which show up once; roughly 1.1% is in the top ten. The V and J genes are TRBV11-2 and TRBJ2-5; D gene ambiguous. The source of this sequence is a man between 18 and 29 years old in good health. Input material: naive CD8+ T cells sorted from blood. CDR3 sequence (DNA): TGTGCCAGCAGCTTAAGCGAGACCCAGTACTTC. Protein: CASSLSETQYF.